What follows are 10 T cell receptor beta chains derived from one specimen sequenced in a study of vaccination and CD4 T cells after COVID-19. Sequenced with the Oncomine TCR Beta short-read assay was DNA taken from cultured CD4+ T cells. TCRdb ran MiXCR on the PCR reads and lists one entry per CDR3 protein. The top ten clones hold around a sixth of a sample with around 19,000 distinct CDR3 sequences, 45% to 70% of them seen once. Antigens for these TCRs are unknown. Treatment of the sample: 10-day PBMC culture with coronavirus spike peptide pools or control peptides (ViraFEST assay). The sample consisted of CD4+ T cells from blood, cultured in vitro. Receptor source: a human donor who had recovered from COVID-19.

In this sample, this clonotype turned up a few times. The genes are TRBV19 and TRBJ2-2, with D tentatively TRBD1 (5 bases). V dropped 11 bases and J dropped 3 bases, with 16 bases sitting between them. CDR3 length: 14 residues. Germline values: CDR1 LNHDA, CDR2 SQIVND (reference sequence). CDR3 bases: TGTGCCTCTCACCCAAGGGGCCACACCGGGGAGCTGTTTTTT. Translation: CASHPRGHTGELFF.

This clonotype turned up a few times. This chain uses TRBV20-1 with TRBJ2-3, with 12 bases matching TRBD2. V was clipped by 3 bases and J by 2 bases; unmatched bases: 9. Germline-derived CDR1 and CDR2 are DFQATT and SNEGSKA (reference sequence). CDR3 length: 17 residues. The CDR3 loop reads CSASPPTSGSDTDTQYF. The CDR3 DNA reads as TGCAGTGCTAGTCCCCCGACTAGCGGGAGTGACACAGATACGCAGTATTTT.

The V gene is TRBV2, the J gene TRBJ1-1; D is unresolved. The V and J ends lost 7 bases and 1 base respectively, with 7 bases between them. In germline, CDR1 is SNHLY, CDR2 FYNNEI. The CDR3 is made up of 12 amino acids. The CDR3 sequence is CASMAGNTEAFF. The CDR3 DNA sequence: TGTGCCAGCATGGCCGGGAACACTGAAGCTTTCTTT.

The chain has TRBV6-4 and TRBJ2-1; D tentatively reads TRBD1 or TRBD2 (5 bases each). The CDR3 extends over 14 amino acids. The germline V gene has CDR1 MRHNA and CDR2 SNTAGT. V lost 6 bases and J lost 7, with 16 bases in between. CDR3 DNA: TGTGCCAGCAGAGATTGGGACCTAGGAAATGAGCAGTTCTTC. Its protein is CASRDWDLGNEQFF.

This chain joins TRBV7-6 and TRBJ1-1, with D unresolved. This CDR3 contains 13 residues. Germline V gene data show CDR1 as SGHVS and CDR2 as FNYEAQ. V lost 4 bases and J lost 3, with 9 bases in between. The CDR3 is CASSYISDTEAFF. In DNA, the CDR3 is TGTGCCAGCAGCTATATATCTGACACTGAAGCTTTCTTT.

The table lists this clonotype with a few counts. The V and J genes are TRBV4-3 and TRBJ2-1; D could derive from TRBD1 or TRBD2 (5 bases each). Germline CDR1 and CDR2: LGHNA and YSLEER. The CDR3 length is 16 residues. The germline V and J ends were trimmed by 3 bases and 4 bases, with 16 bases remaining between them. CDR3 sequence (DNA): TGCGCCAGCAGCCACCTCGGGGCGGCCGCTTACAATGAGCAGTTCTTC. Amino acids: CASSHLGAAAYNEQFF.

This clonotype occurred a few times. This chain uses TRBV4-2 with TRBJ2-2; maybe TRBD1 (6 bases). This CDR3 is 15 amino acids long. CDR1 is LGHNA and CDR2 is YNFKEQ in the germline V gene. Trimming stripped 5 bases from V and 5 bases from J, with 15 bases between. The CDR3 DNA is TGTGCCAGCAGCGGTGAACAGGGCAGGACCGGGGAGCTGTTTTTT. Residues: CASSGEQGRTGELFF.

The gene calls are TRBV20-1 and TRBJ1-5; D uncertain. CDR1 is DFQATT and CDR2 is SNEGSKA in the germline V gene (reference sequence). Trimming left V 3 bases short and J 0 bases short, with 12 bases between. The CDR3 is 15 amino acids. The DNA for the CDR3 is TGCAGTGCTAGTCTCCCCGCTTATAGCAATCAGCCCCAGCATTTT. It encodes CSASLPAYSNQPQHF.

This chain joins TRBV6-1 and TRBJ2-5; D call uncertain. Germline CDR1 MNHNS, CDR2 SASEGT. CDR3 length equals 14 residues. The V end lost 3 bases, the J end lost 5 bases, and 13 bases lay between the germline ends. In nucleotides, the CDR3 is TGTGCCAGCAGTGATTCATCAATGGGGGAGACCCAGTACTTC. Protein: CASSDSSMGETQYF.

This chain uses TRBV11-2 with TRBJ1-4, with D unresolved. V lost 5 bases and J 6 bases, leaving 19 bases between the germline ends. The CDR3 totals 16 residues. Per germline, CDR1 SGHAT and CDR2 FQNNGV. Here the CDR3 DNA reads TGTGCCAGCAGCGCGGAGAGGCCGTCAAACTATGAAAAACTGTTTTTT. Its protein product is CASSAERPSNYEKLFF.